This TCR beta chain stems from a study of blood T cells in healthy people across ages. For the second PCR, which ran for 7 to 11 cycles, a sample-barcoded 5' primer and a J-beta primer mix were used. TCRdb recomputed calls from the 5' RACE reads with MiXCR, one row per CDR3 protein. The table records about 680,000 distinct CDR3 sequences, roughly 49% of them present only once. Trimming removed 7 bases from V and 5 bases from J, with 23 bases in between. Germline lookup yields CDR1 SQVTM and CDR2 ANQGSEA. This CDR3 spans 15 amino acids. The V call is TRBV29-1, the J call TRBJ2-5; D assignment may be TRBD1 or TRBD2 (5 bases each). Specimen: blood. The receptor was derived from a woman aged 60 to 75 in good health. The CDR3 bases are TGCAGCGCCTACAGTCCGGGTCACGAGGGGGAGACCCAGTACTTC. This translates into CSAYSPGHEGETQYF.